This paragraph reports one T cell receptor beta chain. It has no known antigen specificity. No base-level quality is on record; no much larger clone is a single base apart. The sample belongs to a study of blood T cell repertoires in COVID-19 (dated by TCRdb to 2018 to 2021). About the investigation overall: The collaborator samples originated in the United States, Italy and Spain and spanned the acute and convalescent phases of COVID-19. Subjects who had been exposed to COVID-19, were actively infected with it, or had recovered from it provided the deeply sampled blood TCRbeta repertoires that made up the dataset. The sample metadata nearly always contained a de-identified subject ID, COVID-19 status, age in years and sex. The samples were drawn from two sources: the first 160 participants of the ongoing ImmuneRACE study, and about 1,300 subjects contributed by 6 global collaborators. HLA class I and class II types, where available, came from metadata supplied by the sample provider rather than from assay-based typing. The repertoires were made available in a free public database intended to serve as a resource for research on the immune response to SARS-CoV-2. The prospective study material was composed of cDNA or gDNA derived from T cells, B-cell-depleted T cells, or PBMCs.

TCRbeta CDR3 regions were amplified from genomic DNA by means of the immunoSEQ Assay, a bias-controlled multiplex PCR. The study's processing was this. The number of nucleated cells in each sample was estimated by amplification of reference gene primers within the assay. Sequence reads were collapsed and filtered to measure the absolute abundance of every unique TCRbeta CDR3 rearrangement. For each sample, productive Simpson clonality was calculated as the square root of Simpson's diversity index across productive rearrangements. Not all clones reach the TCRdb copy of this immuneACCESS table, which keeps in-frame sequences only. Checked studies attribute under half of the gap to unresolved V genes and leave the rest unexplained. The V and J calls and clone size are taken from that table; D and trimming were inferred from the DNA. The sample table contains about 260,000 clones; only one count was recorded for approximately 84% of them. The top ten hold 1.5% to 2% of the sample.

General study outcomes and caveats: The amount of clinical and demographic metadata varied by source and participant and was provided uncurated.

Collaborating institutions collected whole blood in K2EDTA tubes following their own protocols. For TCRbeta analysis, collaborators shipped samples as frozen whole blood, isolated PBMCs, or DNA extracted from either of those sample types. At the junction V is shortened by 8 bases and J by 4 bases; bases outside the gene matches: 5. As encoded in the germline V gene, CDR1 is MDHEN while CDR2 is SYDVKM. The CDR3, cysteine through phenylalanine, is 14 amino acids long. Only the CDR3 portion is preserved as DNA: 42 bases, with reading frame beginning at the first base. This TCR came from a woman older than 75 with acute or convalescent COVID-19. The sequenced sample was peripheral blood. The sequence joins TRBV28 to TRBJ2-7, with TRBD2 matching 13 junction bases. In nucleotides, the sequence is TGTGCCAGCGGACTAGCGGGAGTCGTGTACGAGCAGTACTTC. It codes for CASGLAGVVYEQYF.